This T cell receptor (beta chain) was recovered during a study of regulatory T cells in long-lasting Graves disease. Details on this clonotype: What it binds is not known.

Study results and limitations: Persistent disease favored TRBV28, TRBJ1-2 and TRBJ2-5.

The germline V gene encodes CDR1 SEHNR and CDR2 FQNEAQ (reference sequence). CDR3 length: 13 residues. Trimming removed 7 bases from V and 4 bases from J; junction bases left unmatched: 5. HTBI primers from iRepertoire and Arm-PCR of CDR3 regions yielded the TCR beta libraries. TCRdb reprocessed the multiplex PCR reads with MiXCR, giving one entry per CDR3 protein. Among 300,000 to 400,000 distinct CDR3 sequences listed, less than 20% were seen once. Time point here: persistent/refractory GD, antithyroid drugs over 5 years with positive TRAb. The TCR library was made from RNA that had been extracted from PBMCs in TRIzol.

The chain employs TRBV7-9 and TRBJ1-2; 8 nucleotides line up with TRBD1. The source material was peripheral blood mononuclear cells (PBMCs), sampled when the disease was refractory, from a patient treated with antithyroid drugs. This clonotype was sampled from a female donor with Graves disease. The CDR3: CASTLDRGYGYTF. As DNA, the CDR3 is TGTGCCAGCACCCTAGACAGGGGCTATGGCTACACCTTC.